Included here is one TCR beta chain sequence, with context. This entry comes from a study of cytomegalovirus exposure and HLA in healthy donors. Germline CDR1 reads DFQATT; CDR2 reads SNEGSKA (reference sequence). V lost 6 bases to trimming and J lost 7 bases, with 12 bases between them. The length of the CDR3 is 11 residues. PCR used 60 Vbeta primers and 13 Jbeta primers. Only in-frame clones appear in the TCRdb table, and some are missing; sequencing was by immunoSEQ multiplex PCR. The profile shows roughly 200,000 clones, less than 85% of them singletons. This receptor was identified in a man in his late teens or twenties in good health and CMV-seronegative. The source material was PBMCs. The chain carries TRBV20-1 and TRBJ1-1, with no clear D. CDR3 sequence: CSAFTEDEAFF. DNA for the CDR3: TGCAGTGCCTTCACGGAGGATGAAGCTTTCTTT.